This TCR beta chain stems from a study of T cells after yellow fever vaccination (dated by TCRdb to the late 2010s). About the investigation overall: The SMART-Seq v4 Ultra Low Input RNA kit was used to prepare libraries from fractions with low cell numbers. Blood samples were taken at several timepoints before and after primary and secondary immunization, and bulk PBMC replicates and cell subsets were isolated. To track T-cell clones before and after primary and booster YFV17D yellow fever vaccination, bulk TCR alpha and beta repertoires were sequenced longitudinally. Two healthy male donors made up the cohort, one aged 18 to 29 years and the other aged 30 to 40 years.

The sequencer listed for this sample is Illumina NovaSeq 6000. TCR cDNA was synthesized by 5'RACE template switching, which introduced a universal primer site and unique molecular identifiers. Priming for cDNA synthesis came from both the TCR alpha and TCR beta constant segments. Libraries were amplified in two PCR steps, with sample barcodes and sequencing adapters added in the second step. Sequencing of libraries was performed on Illumina HiSeq 2500 (2x100 bp) or NovaSeq (2x150 bp). Concerning the study's data processing: MIGEC was used to demultiplex reads and collapse the reads into UMI consensus sequences, and MiXCR was used for V(D)J alignment. Vaccine-responding clonotypes were identified with edgeR using replicate PBMC samples, with FDR below 0.01 and a log2 fold change above 5 up to day 15 being required. Each bulk clonotype received a CD4 or CD8 identity based on whether the sequenced CD4 or CD8 repertoire contained that clonotype at higher abundance. Starting from the raw public reads, TCRdb applied fastp trimming at Q25, assembled clones with MiXCR and retained in-frame beta chains. Every CDR3 protein is listed once, alongside the most common genes and DNA of its rows. The V and J calls follow TCRdb's processing rather than the paper's. The sample table lists hundreds of thousands of distinct CDR3 sequences, about 4% of them with a count of one. In total, the top ten clones hold 20% to 25% of the sample.

The CDR1 and CDR2 encoded by the germline V gene are WSHSY and SAAADI. Counted from cysteine to phenylalanine, this CDR3 has 14 amino acids. Only the CDR3 DNA stays, 42 bases, in frame from base 1. V lost 1 base and J lost 8 bases, and the count of bases not matched to a germline gene is 4. As concerns this clonotype: Its target antigen remains unknown. Base qualities are not at hand, and no much larger clone is one base apart.

General study outcomes and caveats: Because only a couple of donors were included in the study, the extent to which the findings can be generalized is limited. Compared with the primary T-cell response, the secondary T-cell response was weaker but faster, peaking on day 5 rather than day 15. A small fraction of clonotypes appeared in both the CD4 and CD8 compartments, likely as a result of convergent recombination. FACS-sorted repertoires could contain abundant contaminating clonotypes from the bulk population, so computational filtering was required. After the booster, most clones that had expanded after primary vaccination were detected again (almost 97% of CD4 and roughly nine tenths of CD8), suggesting broad maintenance of memory.

Taken with the paper, the label for treatment or condition translates to: live attenuated yellow fever vaccine strain. Two biological replicates of bulk PBMCs were collected at each blood-draw timepoint. A standard Ficoll-Paque protocol was used to isolate PBMCs from peripheral blood. RNA was extracted with TriZol from bulk PBMCs, CD4 and CD8 fractions, and dextramer-positive and dextramer-negative fractions. Sample: PBMCs, taken 5 days after the yellow fever booster vaccination. The TCR sequence derives from a man aged 18 to 29 who received the YFV17D yellow fever vaccine. The chain employs TRBV10-2 and TRBJ1-2, with 10 bases aligning to TRBD1. The CDR3 region reads CASSEFDRGRGYTF. The DNA sequence is TGCGCCAGCAGTGAGTTCGACAGGGGGCGCGGCTACACCTTC.